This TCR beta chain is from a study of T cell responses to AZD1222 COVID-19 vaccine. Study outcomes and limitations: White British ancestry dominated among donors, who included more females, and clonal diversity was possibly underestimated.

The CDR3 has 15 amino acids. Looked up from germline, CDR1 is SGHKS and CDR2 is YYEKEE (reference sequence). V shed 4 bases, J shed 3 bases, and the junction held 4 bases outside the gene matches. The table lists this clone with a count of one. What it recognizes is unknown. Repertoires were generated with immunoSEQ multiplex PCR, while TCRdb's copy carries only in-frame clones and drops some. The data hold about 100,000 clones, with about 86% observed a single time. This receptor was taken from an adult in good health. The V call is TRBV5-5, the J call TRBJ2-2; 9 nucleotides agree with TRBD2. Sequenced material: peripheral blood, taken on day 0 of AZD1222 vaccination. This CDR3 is CASSPLAGYTGELFF. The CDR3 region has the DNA TGTGCCAGCAGCCCACTAGCGGGTTACACCGGGGAGCTGTTTTTT.